These T cell receptor beta chains were read from a single sample in a study of blood T cell repertoires in COVID-19. TCRdb's table, derived via immunoSEQ multiplex PCR, lists solely in-frame clones and lacks some. The sample gives a few hundred thousand clones, approximately 90% of which show up once; about 5.5% is in the top ten. The sequenced sample was PBMCs or T cells enriched from blood (not recorded which). The receptors stem from a woman aged 40 to 50 who had recovered from COVID-19. Each CDR3 is given with its conserved first and last residue. A D gene is named only where the DNA matches it firmly. Size is stated for part of the rows, as once, few or many counts, or as a class when the clone is expanded.

V gene	D gene	clone size	J gene	CDR3 protein	CDR3 DNA
TRBV6-5	TRBD2	NA	TRBJ2-3	CASASGSFADTQYF	TGTGCCAGCGCTAGCGGGAGTTTCGCAGATACGCAGTATTTT
TRBV19	NA	NA	TRBJ1-6	CASSRELFNSPLHF	TGTGCCAGTAGTCGGGAACTCTTCAATTCACCCCTCCACTTT
TRBV7-2	TRBD1	NA	TRBJ1-1	CASSSRTGSDTEAFF	TGTGCCAGCAGCTCTCGGACAGGAAGTGACACTGAAGCTTTCTTT
TRBV7-8	NA	NA	TRBJ2-3	CASGNGAGSTDTQYF	TGTGCCAGCGGGAATGGGGCAGGGAGCACAGATACGCAGTATTTT
TRBV12-3/TRBV12-4	NA	NA	TRBJ1-2	CASSSYFYGYTF	TGTGCCAGCAGTTCTTATTTCTATGGCTACACCTTC
TRBV28	TRBD2	NA	TRBJ2-7	CASSTITSGSYEQYF	TGTGCCAGCAGCACCATAACTAGCGGATCCTACGAGCAGTACTTC
TRBV4-2	TRBD2	many	TRBJ2-7	CASSQEGTRGYEQYF	TGTGCCAGCAGCCAAGAAGGGACTAGGGGCTACGAGCAGTACTTC
TRBV20-1	NA	NA	TRBJ1-2	CSCRDDGYTF	TGCAGTTGCAGGGATGATGGCTACACCTTC
TRBV30	TRBD1	NA	TRBJ1-2	CAWSRTGYGDGYTF	TGTGCCTGGAGTCGGACAGGGTACGGGGATGGCTACACCTTC
TRBV6-4	TRBD2	NA	TRBJ2-3	CASSRIAGVSDTQYF	TGTGCCAGCAGTAGAATAGCGGGAGTATCAGATACGCAGTATTTT
TRBV2	NA	NA	TRBJ1-1	CASSEDRMNTEAFF	TGTGCCAGCAGCGAAGACAGAATGAACACTGAAGCTTTCTTT
TRBV10-3	TRBD1	NA	TRBJ2-7	CAISESGQGFREQYF	TGTGCCATCAGTGAGTCGGGACAGGGTTTCCGCGAGCAGTACTTC
TRBV19	NA	NA	TRBJ1-5	CASSIGVQQPQHF	TGTGCCAGTAGTATAGGAGTACAGCAGCCCCAGCATTTT
TRBV28	NA	NA	TRBJ1-2	CAAQVGANYGYTF	TGTGCCGCCCAGGTGGGAGCTAACTATGGCTACACCTTC
TRBV4-1	TRBD2	once	TRBJ2-5	CASSQDSGGETQYF	TGCGCCAGCAGCCAGGATTCGGGGGGGGAGACCCAGTACTTC
TRBV7-2	NA	NA	TRBJ2-5	CASERGIQETQYF	TGTGCCAGCGAACGAGGGATTCAAGAGACCCAGTACTTC
TRBV6-5	TRBD2	NA	TRBJ2-5	CASRRPGGSETQYF	TGTGCCAGCAGACGACCGGGGGGTTCGGAGACCCAGTACTTC
TRBV6-1	NA	NA	TRBJ2-7	CASRNAQGEQYF	TGTGCCAGCAGGAACGCGCAGGGGGAGCAGTACTTC
TRBV2	NA	few	TRBJ1-6	CGAGVGNSPLHF	TGTGGAGCGGGGGTCGGGAATTCACCCCTCCACTTT
TRBV5-1	NA	NA	TRBJ1-2	CASSSGQLLGGYTF	TGCGCCAGCAGCTCAGGACAGTTATTGGGAGGCTACACCTTC
TRBV5-1	NA	NA	TRBJ2-3	CASSFQDMSTDTQYF	TGCGCCAGCAGCTTCCAGGACATGAGCACAGATACGCAGTATTTT
TRBV18	NA	NA	TRBJ1-6	CASSPRASGDSPLHF	TGTGCCAGCTCACCAAGGGCCTCCGGGGATTCACCCCTCCACTTT
TRBV19	TRBD2	NA	TRBJ2-5	CASRTSGSGSQYF	TGTGCCAGTAGGACTAGCGGGAGTGGGTCCCAGTACTTC
TRBV27	TRBD1	NA	TRBJ1-5	CASSQGTGLSNQPQHF	TGTGCCAGCAGTCAAGGGACAGGGCTTAGCAATCAGCCCCAGCATTTT
TRBV29-1	TRBD1	NA	TRBJ1-4	CSARDRWNEKLFF	TGCAGCGCCCGGGACAGGTGGAATGAAAAACTGTTTTTT
TRBV24-1	NA	NA	TRBJ1-1	CATSAHGDTAGTFF	TGTGCCACCAGTGCTCACGGGGACACCGCCGGGACTTTCTTT
TRBV5-4	TRBD1	NA	TRBJ2-3	CASSLPGQGYLF	TGTGCCAGCAGCTTGCCGGGACAGGGGTACCTTTTT
TRBV7-9	NA	NA	TRBJ2-7	CASCAPGGLEQYF	TGTGCCAGCTGCGCCCCGGGGGGCTTGGAGCAGTACTTC
TRBV4-1	TRBD1	NA	TRBJ2-2	CASSQPYRGPTGELFF	TGCGCCAGCAGCCAACCCTACAGGGGGCCCACCGGGGAGCTGTTTTTT
TRBV4-1	NA	NA	TRBJ2-7	CASSQAGTLIYEQYF	TGCGCCAGCAGCCAAGCGGGTACATTGATCTACGAGCAGTACTTC
TRBV19	TRBD2	NA	TRBJ2-3	CASSPTGTSLTDTQYF	TGTGCCAGTAGTCCTACCGGGACTAGCCTCACAGATACGCAGTATTTT
TRBV18	NA	NA	TRBJ2-1	CASSPLAAQGRNEQFF	TGTGCCAGCTCACCGCTAGCGGCTCAGGGGAGAAATGAGCAGTTCTTC